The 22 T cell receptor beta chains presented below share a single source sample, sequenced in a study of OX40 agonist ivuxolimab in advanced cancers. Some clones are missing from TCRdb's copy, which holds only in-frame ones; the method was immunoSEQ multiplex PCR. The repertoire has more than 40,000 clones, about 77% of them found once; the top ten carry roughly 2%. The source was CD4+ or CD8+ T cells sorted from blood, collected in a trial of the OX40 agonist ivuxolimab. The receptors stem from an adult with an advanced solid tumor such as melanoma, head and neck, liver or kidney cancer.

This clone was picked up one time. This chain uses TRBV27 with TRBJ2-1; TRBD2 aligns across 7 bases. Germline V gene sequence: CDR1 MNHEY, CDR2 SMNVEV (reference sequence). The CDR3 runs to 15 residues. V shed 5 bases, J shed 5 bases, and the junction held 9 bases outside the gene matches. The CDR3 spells CASSTIAGKDNEQFF. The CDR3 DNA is TGTGCCAGCAGTACCATAGCGGGTAAGGACAATGAGCAGTTCTTC.

The CDR3 spells CASSLSGLDEQYF. CDR3 sequence (DNA): TGTGCCAGCAGCCTGTCGGGACTAGACGAGCAGTACTTC. The V and J genes are TRBV7-8 and TRBJ2-7; the match to TRBD2 covers 8 bases. CDR3 size: 13 residues. V lost 5 bases to trimming and J lost 5 bases; unmatched junction nucleotides: 5. From germline, CDR1 is SGHVS and CDR2 FQNEAQ.

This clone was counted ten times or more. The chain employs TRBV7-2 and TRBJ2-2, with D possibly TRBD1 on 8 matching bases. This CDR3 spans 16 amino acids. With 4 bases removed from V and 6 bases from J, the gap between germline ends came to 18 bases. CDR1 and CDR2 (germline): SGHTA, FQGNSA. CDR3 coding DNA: TGTGCCAGCAGCTCACAGGGGGGGGCTGTCGCCGGGGAGCTGTTTTTT. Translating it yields CASSSQGGAVAGELFF.

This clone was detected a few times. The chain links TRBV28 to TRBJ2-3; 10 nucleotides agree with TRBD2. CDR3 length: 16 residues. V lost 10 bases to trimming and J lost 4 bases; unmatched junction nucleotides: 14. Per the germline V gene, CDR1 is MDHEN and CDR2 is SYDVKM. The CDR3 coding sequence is TGTGCCAACTCAAGCGGGAGGGCAGCTCGGGCAGATACGCAGTATTTT. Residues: CANSSGRAARADTQYF.

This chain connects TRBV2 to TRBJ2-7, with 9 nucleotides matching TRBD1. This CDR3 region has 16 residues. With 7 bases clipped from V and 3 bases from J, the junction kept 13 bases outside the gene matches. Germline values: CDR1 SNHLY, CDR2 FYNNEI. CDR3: CASTSQGGGQGYEQYF. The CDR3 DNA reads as TGTGCCAGCACCTCCCAAGGAGGGGGACAGGGCTACGAGCAGTACTTC.

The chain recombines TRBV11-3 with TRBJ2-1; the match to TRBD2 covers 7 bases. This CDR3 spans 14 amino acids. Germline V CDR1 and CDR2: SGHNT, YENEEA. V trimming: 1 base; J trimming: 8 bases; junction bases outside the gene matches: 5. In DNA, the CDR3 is TGTGCCAGCAGCTTAGGCGGGAGTACCCATGAGCAGTTCTTC. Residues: CASSLGGSTHEQFF.

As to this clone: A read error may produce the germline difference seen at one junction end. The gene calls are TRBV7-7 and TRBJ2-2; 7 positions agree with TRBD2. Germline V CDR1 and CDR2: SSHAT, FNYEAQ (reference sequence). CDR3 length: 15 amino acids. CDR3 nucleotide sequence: TGTGCTAGCAGCTTAACTAGCGTTTCCACCGGGGAGCTGTTTTTT. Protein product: CASSLTSVSTGELFF.

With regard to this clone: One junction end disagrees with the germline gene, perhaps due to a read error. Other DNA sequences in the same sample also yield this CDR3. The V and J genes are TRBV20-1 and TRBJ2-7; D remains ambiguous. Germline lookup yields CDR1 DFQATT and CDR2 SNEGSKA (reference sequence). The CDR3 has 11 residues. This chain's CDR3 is CSAGDPYEQYF. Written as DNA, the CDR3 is TGCAGTGCTGGAGATCCCTACGAGCAGTACTTC.

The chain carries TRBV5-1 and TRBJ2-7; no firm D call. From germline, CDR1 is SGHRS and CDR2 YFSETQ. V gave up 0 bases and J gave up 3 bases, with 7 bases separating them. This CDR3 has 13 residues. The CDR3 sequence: CASSLDSLYEQYF. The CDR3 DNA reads TGCGCCAGCAGCTTGGACAGCCTCTACGAGCAGTACTTC.

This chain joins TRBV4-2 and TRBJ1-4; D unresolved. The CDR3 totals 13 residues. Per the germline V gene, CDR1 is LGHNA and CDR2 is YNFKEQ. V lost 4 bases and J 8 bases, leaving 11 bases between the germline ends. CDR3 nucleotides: TGTGCCAGCAGCCGCGGACTTGGGGAAAAACTGTTTTTT. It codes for CASSRGLGEKLFF.

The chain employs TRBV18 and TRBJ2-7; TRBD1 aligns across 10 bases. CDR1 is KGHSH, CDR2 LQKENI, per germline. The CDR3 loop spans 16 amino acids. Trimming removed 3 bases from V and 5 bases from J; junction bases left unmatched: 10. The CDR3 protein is CASSPRPGQGTHEQYF. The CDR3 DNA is TGTGCCAGCTCACCTAGACCGGGACAGGGGACCCACGAGCAGTACTTC.

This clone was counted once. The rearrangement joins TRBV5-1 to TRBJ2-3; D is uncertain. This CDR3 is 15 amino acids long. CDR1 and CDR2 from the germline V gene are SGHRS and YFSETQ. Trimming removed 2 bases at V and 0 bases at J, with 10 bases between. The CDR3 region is CASSLLGISTDTQYF. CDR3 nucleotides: TGCGCCAGCAGCTTACTCGGAATTAGCACAGATACGCAGTATTTT.

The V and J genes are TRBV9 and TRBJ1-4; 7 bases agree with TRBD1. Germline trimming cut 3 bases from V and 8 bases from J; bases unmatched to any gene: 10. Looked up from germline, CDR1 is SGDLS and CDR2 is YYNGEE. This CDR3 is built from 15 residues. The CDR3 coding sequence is TGTGCCAGCAGCGGTCAAGGGGGCTTTGAGGAAAAACTGTTTTTT. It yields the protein CASSGQGGFEEKLFF.

CDR3 sequence: CASSPQLDRGTEAFF. In DNA form, the CDR3 reads TGTGCCAGCTCACCTCAACTAGACAGGGGTACTGAAGCTTTCTTT. V is TRBV18 and J is TRBJ1-1; 8 positions agree with TRBD1. Trimming at V came to 3 bases and at J to 5 bases, leaving 8 bases not matched to a gene. CDR3 length: 15 amino acids. Germline V CDR1 and CDR2: KGHSH, LQKENI.

The CDR3 sequence: CASHPGQKINSPLHF. The DNA for the CDR3 is TGTGCCAGCCACCCCGGACAGAAAATTAATTCACCCCTCCACTTT. The V gene is TRBV27, the J gene TRBJ1-6; D is perhaps TRBD1 (6 bases). The germline V gene encodes CDR1 MNHEY and CDR2 SMNVEV (reference sequence). V was trimmed by 8 bases and J by 6 bases, leaving 17 bases between them. CDR3 length equals 15 residues.

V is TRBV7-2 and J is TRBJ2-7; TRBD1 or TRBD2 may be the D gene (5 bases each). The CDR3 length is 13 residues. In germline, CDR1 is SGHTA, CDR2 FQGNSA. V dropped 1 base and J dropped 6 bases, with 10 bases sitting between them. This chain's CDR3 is CASSLVRGGEQYF. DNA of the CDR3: TGTGCCAGCAGCTTAGTCCGGGGCGGCGAGCAGTACTTC.

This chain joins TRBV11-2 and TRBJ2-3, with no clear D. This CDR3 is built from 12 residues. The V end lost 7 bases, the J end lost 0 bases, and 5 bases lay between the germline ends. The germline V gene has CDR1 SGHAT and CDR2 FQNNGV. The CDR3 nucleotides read TGTGCCAGCAAAGAGAGCACAGATACGCAGTATTTT. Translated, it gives CASKESTDTQYF.

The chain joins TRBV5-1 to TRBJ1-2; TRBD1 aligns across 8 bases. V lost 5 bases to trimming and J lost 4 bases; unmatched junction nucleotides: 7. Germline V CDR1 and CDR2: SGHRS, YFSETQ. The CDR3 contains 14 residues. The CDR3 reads CASRQGQASYGYTF. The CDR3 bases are TGCGCCAGCAGACAGGGACAGGCTAGCTATGGCTACACCTTC. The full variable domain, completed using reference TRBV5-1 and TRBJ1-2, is KAGVTQTPRYLIKTRGQQVTLSCSPISGHRSVSWYQQTPGQGLQFLFEYFSETQRNKGNFPGRFSGRQFSNSRSEMNVSTLELGDSALYLCASRQGQASYGYTFGSGTRLTVV.

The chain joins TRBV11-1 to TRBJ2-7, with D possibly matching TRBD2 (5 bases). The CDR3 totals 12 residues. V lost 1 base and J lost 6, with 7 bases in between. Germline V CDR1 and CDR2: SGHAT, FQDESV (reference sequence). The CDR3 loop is CASSLGGSEQYF. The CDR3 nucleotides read TGTGCCAGCAGCTTAGGAGGGAGCGAGCAGTACTTC.

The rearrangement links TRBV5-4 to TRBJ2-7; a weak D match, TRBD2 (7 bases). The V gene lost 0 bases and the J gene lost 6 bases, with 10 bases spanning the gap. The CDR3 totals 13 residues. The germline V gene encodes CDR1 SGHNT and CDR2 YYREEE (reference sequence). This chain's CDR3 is CASSLVGGREQYF. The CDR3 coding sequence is TGTGCCAGCAGCTTGGTCGGGGGGCGCGAGCAGTACTTC. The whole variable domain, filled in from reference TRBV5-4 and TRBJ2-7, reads ETGVTQSPTHLIKTRGQQVTLRCSSQSGHNTVSWYQQALGQGPQFIFQYYREEENGRGNFPPRFSGLQFPNYSSELNVNALELDDSALYLCASSLVGGREQYFGPGTRLTVT.

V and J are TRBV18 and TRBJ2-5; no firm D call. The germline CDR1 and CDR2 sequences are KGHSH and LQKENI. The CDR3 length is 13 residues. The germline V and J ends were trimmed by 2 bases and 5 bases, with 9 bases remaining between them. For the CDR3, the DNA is TGTGCCAGCTCACCATCCGGGTTGGAGACCCAGTACTTC. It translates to CASSPSGLETQYF.

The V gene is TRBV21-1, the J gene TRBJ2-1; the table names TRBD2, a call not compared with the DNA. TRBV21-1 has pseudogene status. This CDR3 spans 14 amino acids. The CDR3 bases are TGTGCCAGCAGCATTCCTTGTCCCTACAATGAGCAGTTCTTC. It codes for CASSIPCPYNEQFF.